These 17 T cell receptor beta chains came from one sample sequenced in a study of blood T cells in healthy people across ages. The second PCR ran about 6 to 12 cycles with a sample-barcoded 5' primer and J-beta primers. TCRdb used MiXCR to reprocess the 5' RACE reads, holding one entry per CDR3 protein. The table shows approximately 1,100,000 distinct CDR3 sequences, with less than 50% occurring only once. The sample consisted of blood. The source of these receptors is a woman in her fifties or sixties in good health.

The gene calls are TRBV5-1 and TRBJ2-7; D is unresolved. Germline V gene lookup returns CDR1 SGHRS and CDR2 YFSETQ. The CDR3 runs 13 residues. V was clipped by 4 bases and J by 6 bases, with 14 bases between them. The CDR3 sequence is CASSGPLFGEQYF. CDR3 bases: TGCGCCAGCAGCGGACCCCTTTTTGGCGAGCAGTACTTC.

J is TRBJ2-3 and V is TRBV6-1; D is unclear. V was cut by 5 bases and J by 0 bases, with 21 bases left in between. The CDR3 is made up of 18 amino acids. From germline, CDR1 is MNHNS and CDR2 SASEGT. CDR3 in DNA: TGTGCCAGCAGTCTCCCGGCCGGGTCCGGCCACAGCACAGATACGCAGTATTTT. Protein product: CASSLPAGSGHSTDTQYF.

The chain recombines TRBV27 with TRBJ2-3; TRBD1 might be the D (6 bases). The CDR3 has 16 amino acids. V was pared by 2 bases and J by 1 base, with 13 bases between. The germline CDR1 and CDR2 sequences are MNHEY and SMNVEV (reference sequence). DNA of the CDR3: TGTGCCAGCAGTTTACGCCCAGGGGCCCGCACAGATACGCAGTATTTT. Protein sequence: CASSLRPGARTDTQYF.

This rearrangement joins TRBV5-1 to TRBJ2-7; TRBD2 is a possible D gene (5 bases). The V gene's germline CDR1 is SGHRS and CDR2 YFSETQ. Trimming shortened V by 4 bases and J by 7 bases, and 27 bases separated the two germline ends. This CDR3 is built from 17 residues. The CDR3: CASSLHGPPAGYNEQYF. The CDR3 coding sequence is TGCGCCAGCAGCCTACATGGCCCGCCCGCGGGCTACAATGAGCAGTACTTC. Supplemented by reference TRBV5-1 and TRBJ2-7, the full variable domain reads KAGVTQTPRYLIKTRGQQVTLSCSPISGHRSVSWYQQTPGQGLQFLFEYFSETQRNKGNFPGRFSGRQFSNSRSEMNVSTLELGDSALYLCASSLHGPPAGYNEQYFGPGTRLTVT.

The chain has TRBV6-1 and TRBJ2-7; D may be TRBD2 (6 bases). The germline V gene has CDR1 MNHNS and CDR2 SASEGT. Trimming cost V 3 bases and J 1 base, with 13 bases left between them. CDR3 length: 15 residues. CDR3 residues: CASSEGSGLSYEQYF. Written as DNA, the CDR3 is TGTGCCAGCAGTGAGGGTAGCGGTCTATCCTACGAGCAGTACTTC.

To note about this clonotype: Germline and junction disagree at one end, which may indicate a read error. The V call is TRBV11-1, the J call TRBJ2-1; 15 nucleotides match TRBD2. The length of the CDR3 is 20 residues. Germline CDR1 reads SGHAT; CDR2 reads FQDESV (reference sequence). CDR3 DNA sequence: TGTGCCAGCAGCTCGAGGGGACTAGCGGGAGGATCAATCTCCTACAATGAACAGTTCTTC. Translated, it gives CASSSRGLAGGSISYNEQFF.

The chain recombines TRBV12-3 or TRBV12-4 with TRBJ2-1, with 13 bases fitting TRBD2. The trim removed 7 bases at V and 9 bases at J, leaving 12 bases unmatched. This CDR3 is 16 amino acids long. The DNA for the CDR3 is TGTGCCAGCATTTTCGGACTAGCGGGAGTTGAGTGTGAGCAGTTCTTC. This sequence encodes CASIFGLAGVECEQFF.

The chain employs TRBV20-1 and TRBJ2-1; 10 nucleotides agree with TRBD2. CDR3 size: 14 residues. V shed 2 bases, J shed 10 bases, and the junction held 8 bases outside the gene matches. Germline V gene lookup returns CDR1 DFQATT and CDR2 SNEGSKA (reference sequence). This CDR3 is CSARHPISGREQFF. CDR3 nucleotides: TGCAGTGCTAGACACCCTATTAGCGGGAGGGAGCAGTTCTTC.

This clonotype was seen a handful of times. V and J are TRBV9 and TRBJ2-4, with D perhaps TRBD1 or TRBD2 (5 bases each). Gene TRBJ2-7 matches the end of the DNA better, so the J call may be wrong. The CDR3 covers 14 residues. Germline CDR1 SGDLS, CDR2 YYNGEE. CDR3 sequence (DNA): TGTGCCAGCAGCCCCCGGGACCACTCCTACGAGCAGTACTTC. Amino acids: CASSPRDHSYEQYF.

For this clonotype: A read error may explain this, as a much larger clone is one base away. The chain links TRBV20-1 to TRBJ2-3, with D perhaps TRBD2 (6 bases). Trimming took off 7 bases at V and 4 bases at J, with 21 bases between the two ends. This CDR3 has 15 residues. CDR1 and CDR2 (germline): DFQATT, SNEGSKA (reference sequence). The CDR3 DNA reads TGCAGTGTAGACGTCCTTGGGACTTTCGCAGATACGCAGTATTTT. Translation: CSVDVLGTFADTQYF.

This clonotype was seen only a few times. The genes are TRBV6-1 and TRBJ1-2; D is unresolved. This CDR3 spans 15 amino acids. Trimming removed 6 bases from V and 3 bases from J, with 17 bases in between. Germline CDR1 and CDR2: MNHNS and SASEGT. CDR3 nucleotides: TGTGCCAGCAGCGGACCGGCCCCCCGCGACTATGGCTACACCTTC. Protein product: CASSGPAPRDYGYTF.

The CDR3 DNA reads TGTGCCAGCAGTCGAATAGCGGGTACCGGGTACGAGCAGTACTTC. It yields the protein CASSRIAGTGYEQYF. J is TRBJ2-7 and V is TRBV27; 7 positions agree with TRBD2. V lost 5 bases, J lost 4 bases, and 11 bases stayed unmatched. Per germline, CDR1 MNHEY and CDR2 SMNVEV (reference sequence). The length of the CDR3 is 15 residues.

The chain has TRBV20-1 and TRBJ2-3; 10 bases are shared with TRBD2. CDR3 length: 15 amino acids. Per the germline V gene, CDR1 is DFQATT and CDR2 is SNEGSKA (reference sequence). CDR3 protein: CGGSPLAGVGDTQYF. DNA for the CDR3: TGCGGCGGCTCCCCTCTAGCGGGAGTTGGAGATACGCAGTATTTT.

This chain uses TRBV6-1 with TRBJ2-7; a weak D match, TRBD1 (5 bases). V lost 7 bases to trimming and J lost 1 base, with 17 bases between them. Per the germline V gene, CDR1 is MNHNS and CDR2 is SASEGT. The CDR3 consists of 15 residues. The CDR3 DNA is TGTGCCAGCACCGAGAGCCCAGACAGATCCTACGAGCAGTACTTC. Its protein product is CASTESPDRSYEQYF.

The V call is TRBV27, the J call TRBJ2-4; either TRBD1 or TRBD2 may supply D (6 bases each). The J call is doubtful: the DNA matches TRBJ2-5 better. The CDR3 runs 14 residues. The germline CDR1 and CDR2 sequences are MNHEY and SMNVEV (reference sequence). The CDR3 nucleotides are TGTGCCAGCAGTGTATTGGGGGGCGTGAAGACCCAGTACTTC. It specifies CASSVLGGVKTQYF.

This clonotype has only a few counts. V and J are TRBV7-9 and TRBJ1-4; TRBD1 matches 8 bases. Trimming took 8 bases from V and 4 from J; bases not matched to a gene: 3. The germline V gene encodes CDR1 SEHNR and CDR2 FQNEAQ (reference sequence). This CDR3 is 13 amino acids long. CDR3 region: CASGTGFNEKLFF. DNA for the CDR3: TGTGCCAGCGGGACAGGTTTTAATGAAAAACTGTTTTTT.

The rearrangement uses TRBV20-1 and TRBJ2-7; D not resolved. The CDR3 length is 14 residues. Deletions cut 6 bases from V and 2 bases from J, with 17 bases between. Germline loops: CDR1 DFQATT, CDR2 SNEGSKA (reference sequence). Here the CDR3 reads CSAVLMSEPYEQYF. Here the CDR3 DNA reads TGCAGTGCCGTGCTGATGAGCGAGCCCTACGAGCAGTACTTC.